Here is one T cell receptor (beta chain) with its context. What it binds is not known. The table came from immunoSEQ multiplex PCR; TCRdb's copy has only in-frame clones and leaves some out. The sample has more than 85,000 clones; about 92% are singletons. The germline CDR1 and CDR2 sequences are GTSNPN and SVGIG (reference sequence). The CDR3 totals 14 residues. The ends were cut back, 4 bases at V and 5 bases at J, with 16 bases in the middle. The sample originates from a study of OX40 agonist ivuxolimab in advanced cancers. Study-wide results and caveats: Nonresponders, in some cases, also had low normalized T-cell clonal expansion. At 0.1 to 3.0 mg/kg and by week 6, clonal expansion occurred in CD4+ and CD8+ blood T cells.

On cycle 4 day 1 and cycle 7 day 1, as well as at baseline, blood was sampled. This TCR was sampled from an adult with an advanced solid tumor such as melanoma, head and neck, liver or kidney cancer. The sample consisted of CD4+ or CD8+ T cells sorted from blood, taken in a trial of the OX40 agonist ivuxolimab. The chain couples TRBV30 to TRBJ2-3; D may be TRBD2 (7 bases). This CDR3 is CAWTFGGAGDTQYF. The CDR3 nucleotides read TGTGCCTGGACCTTTGGGGGGGCGGGAGATACGCAGTATTTT.